The next 9 T cell receptor beta chains were all read from a single sample in a study of blood T cell repertoires in COVID-19. The protocol was immunoSEQ multiplex PCR, while the TCRdb copy is restricted to in-frame clones and leaves out a portion. The data contain around 170,000 clones, 84% of them seen just once; the ten biggest clones take up 10% to 15%. Sample: PBMCs or T cells enriched from blood (not recorded which). Receptors were obtained from a man aged 45 to 65 who had recovered from COVID-19.

DNA of the CDR3: TGTGCCAGCAGTGAAGCGTTTCACACGAGGGCAGCCCATCAGCCCCAGCATTTT. Translating it yields CASSEAFHTRAAHQPQHF. The chain combines TRBV6-1 with TRBJ1-5; the D is unclear. This CDR3 region has 18 residues. V dropped 0 bases and J dropped 5 bases, with 20 bases sitting between them. Looked up from germline, CDR1 is MNHNS and CDR2 is SASEGT.

J is TRBJ2-3 and V is TRBV24-1; 13 bases align to TRBD2. The CDR3 runs 16 residues. Germline lookup yields CDR1 KGHDR and CDR2 SFDVKD. Trimming at V came to 4 bases and at J to 7 bases, leaving 7 bases not matched to a gene. CDR3 loop: CATSDSLAGGLYTQYF. CDR3 in DNA: TGTGCCACCAGTGACTCACTAGCGGGGGGGTTATATACGCAGTATTTT.

The V gene is TRBV24-1, the J gene TRBJ2-3; TRBD1 is a possible D gene (5 bases). V was shortened by 11 bases and J by 2 bases, with 13 bases between the two germline ends. This CDR3 contains 13 residues. Germline V gene lookup returns CDR1 KGHDR and CDR2 SFDVKD. CDR3: CAKFGQITDTQYF. In DNA form, the CDR3 reads TGTGCCAAATTCGGACAAATCACAGATACGCAGTATTTT.

The chain couples TRBV9 to TRBJ2-3; D not resolved. Trimming took off 0 bases at V and 1 base at J, with 12 bases between the two ends. The CDR3 totals 16 residues. The germline V gene has CDR1 SGDLS and CDR2 YYNGEE. For the CDR3, the DNA is TGTGCCAGCAGCGTAGGTGTTGCAACTCGCACAGATACGCAGTATTTT. Translating it yields CASSVGVATRTDTQYF.

The chain employs TRBV5-1 and TRBJ1-2, with D tentatively TRBD1 (5 bases). CDR1 is SGHRS and CDR2 is YFSETQ in the germline V gene. The V end lost 5 bases, the J end lost 0 bases, and 23 bases lay between the germline ends. This CDR3 is built from 18 residues. The CDR3 protein is CASSRQTTSSQANYGYTF. CDR3 sequence (DNA): TGCGCCAGCAGTCGACAGACCACAAGCTCCCAAGCTAACTATGGCTACACCTTC.

The chain employs TRBV5-1 and TRBJ2-7, with 9 bases aligning to TRBD2. Losses at the gene ends were 5 bases for V and 5 bases for J; bases not matched to a gene: 11. CDR3 length: 15 amino acids. Looked up from germline, CDR1 is SGHRS and CDR2 is YFSETQ. The CDR3 loop reads CASSVAGASIHEQYF. As DNA, the CDR3 is TGCGCCAGCAGTGTAGCGGGGGCCTCGATCCACGAGCAGTACTTC.

The V gene is TRBV7-8, the J gene TRBJ2-3; 9 bases map to TRBD1. Germline CDR1 SGHVS, CDR2 FQNEAQ. V shed 6 bases and J 4 bases; nucleotides not matched to a gene: 8. The CDR3 is made up of 15 amino acids. CDR3 protein: CASRYRGHEADTQYF. CDR3 bases: TGTGCCAGCAGGTACAGGGGGCATGAGGCAGATACGCAGTATTTT. The complete variable domain, with remaining parts taken from reference TRBV7-8 and TRBJ2-3, reads GAGVSQSPRYKVAKRGQDVALRCDPISGHVSLFWYQQALGQGPEFLTYFQNEAQLDKSGLPSDRFFAERPEGSVSTLKIQRTQQEDSAVYLCASRYRGHEADTQYFGPGTRLTVL.

The V call is TRBV7-2, the J call TRBJ2-6; a possible D gene is TRBD1 (5 bases). This CDR3 contains 18 residues. The V and J ends lost 1 base and 5 bases respectively, with 18 bases between them. The germline CDR1 and CDR2 sequences are SGHTA and FQGNSA. CDR3 protein: CASSLGPGRIGRANVLTF. The CDR3 nucleotides are TGTGCCAGCAGCTTAGGTCCAGGGCGTATAGGGAGGGCCAACGTCCTGACTTTC.

The rearrangement joins TRBV6-5 to TRBJ2-3; D ambiguous. With 6 bases removed from V and 3 bases from J, the gap between germline ends came to 13 bases. This CDR3 has 14 residues. The germline V gene encodes CDR1 MNHEY and CDR2 SVGAGI. This chain's CDR3 is CASRGSLRTDTQYF. In nucleotides, the CDR3 is TGTGCCAGCAGGGGCTCTCTAAGGACAGATACGCAGTATTTT.